The clone carrying this T cell receptor (beta chain) has just one count. Authors' methods: By means of reference gene primer amplification, nucleated cell counts were estimated. TCRdb's table, derived via immunoSEQ multiplex PCR, lists solely in-frame clones and lacks some. V and J calls and clone size come straight from that table; D and trimming were deduced from the DNA. The sample lists approximately 250,000 clones, approximately 80% occurring once. These data are taken from a study of blood T cell repertoires in COVID-19. About the study: Specimens from acute and convalescent COVID-19 originated in the United States, Italy and Spain. The cDNA or gDNA used as material had been derived from T cells, B-cell-depleted T cells, or PBMCs.

The germline V and J ends were trimmed by 0 bases and 4 bases, with 13 bases remaining between them. Germline values: CDR1 LGHDT, CDR2 YNNKEL (reference sequence). The CDR3 runs 15 residues. The chain combines TRBV3-1 (or the pseudogene TRBV3-2) with TRBJ2-7; the D gene is possibly TRBD2 (6 bases). Sequences were obtained from peripheral blood. The sequence came from a woman aged 45-65 years with acute or convalescent COVID-19. The CDR3 coding sequence is TGTGCCAGCAGCCAAGATAACGGGAGTCCGTACGAGCAGTACTTC. Its protein is CASSQDNGSPYEQYF.